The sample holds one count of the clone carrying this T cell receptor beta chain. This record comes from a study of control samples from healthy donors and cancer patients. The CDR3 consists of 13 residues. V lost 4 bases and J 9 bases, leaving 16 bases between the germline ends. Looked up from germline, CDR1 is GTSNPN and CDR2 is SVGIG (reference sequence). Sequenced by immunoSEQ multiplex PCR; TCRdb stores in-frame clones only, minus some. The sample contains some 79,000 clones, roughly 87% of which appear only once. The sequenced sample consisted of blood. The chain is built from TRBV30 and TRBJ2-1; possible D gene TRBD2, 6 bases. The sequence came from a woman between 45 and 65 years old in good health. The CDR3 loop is CAWTGLGRGEQFF. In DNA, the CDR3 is TGTGCCTGGACCGGCCTCGGGAGAGGTGAGCAGTTCTTC.